The present T cell receptor beta chain was sequenced within a study of blood T cell repertoires in COVID-19. The overall study: Samples representing acute and convalescent COVID-19 were sourced from the United States, Italy and Spain. PBMCs, B-cell-depleted T cells, or T cells provided the cDNA or gDNA that made up the material.

The CDR3 runs 16 residues. The V and J ends lost 0 bases and 5 bases, in that order; junction bases with no gene match: 6. The germline V gene has CDR1 MGHDK and CDR2 SYGVNS. Seattle's enrolled individuals joined amid active infection and were then monitored longitudinally. Profiled with immunoSEQ multiplex PCR; TCRdb holds only in-frame clones, not every one. Of about 180,000 clones in the sample, approximately 79% are singletons; the top ten hold around 8%. The sample consisted of peripheral blood. The chain is built from TRBV25-1 and TRBJ2-7, with TRBD2 identical over 11 bases. The TCR comes from a woman aged 55 to 70 with COVID-19, enrolled during active disease. CDR3 loop: CASSEYGASGRNEQYF. The CDR3 nucleotides read TGTGCCAGCAGTGAATATGGGGCTAGCGGGAGGAACGAGCAGTACTTC.